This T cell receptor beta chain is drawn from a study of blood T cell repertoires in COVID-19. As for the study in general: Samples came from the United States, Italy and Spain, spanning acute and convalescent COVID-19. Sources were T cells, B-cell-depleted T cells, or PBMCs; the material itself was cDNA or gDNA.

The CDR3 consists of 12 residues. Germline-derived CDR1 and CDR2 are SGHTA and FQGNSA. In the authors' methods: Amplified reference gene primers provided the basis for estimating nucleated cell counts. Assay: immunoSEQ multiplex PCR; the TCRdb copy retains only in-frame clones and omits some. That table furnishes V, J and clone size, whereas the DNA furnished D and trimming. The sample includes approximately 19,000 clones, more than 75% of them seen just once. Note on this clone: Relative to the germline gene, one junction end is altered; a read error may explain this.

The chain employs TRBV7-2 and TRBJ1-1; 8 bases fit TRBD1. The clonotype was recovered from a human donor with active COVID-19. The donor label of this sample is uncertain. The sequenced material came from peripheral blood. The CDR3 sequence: CASSGTGPVPEF. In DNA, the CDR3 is TGTGCCAGCAGCGGGACAGGACCCGTTCCTGAATTT. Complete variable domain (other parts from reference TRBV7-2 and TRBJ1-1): GAGVSQSPSNKVTEKGKDVELRCDPISGHTALYWYRQSLGQGLEFLIYFQGNSAPDKSGLPSDRFSAERTGGSVSTLTIQRTQQEDSAVYLCASSGTGPVPEFGQGTRLTVV.